The 9 T cell receptor beta chains presented below share a single source sample, sequenced in a study of cytomegalovirus exposure and HLA in healthy donors. Using immunoSEQ multiplex PCR, the repertoire was profiled, and TCRdb retains in-frame clones only, with some absent. This table has about 280,000 clones, 80% to 90% appearing once. Sequencing input: PBMCs. These receptors all stem from a woman aged 18-30 years in good health and CMV-seronegative.

V and J are TRBV5-6 and TRBJ2-2, with D hard to call. The ends were cut back, 4 bases at V and 7 bases at J, with 17 bases in the middle. Per germline, CDR1 SGHDT and CDR2 YYEEEE. The CDR3 loop spans 15 amino acids. The CDR3 sequence: CASSPTYRFVGELFF. The CDR3, as DNA: TGTGCCAGCAGCCCCACCTACCGGTTCGTCGGGGAGCTGTTTTTT.

J is TRBJ2-5 and V is TRBV27; a weak D match, TRBD2 (5 bases). Trimming stripped 3 bases from V and 5 bases from J, with 10 bases between. CDR1 is MNHEY, CDR2 SMNVEV, per germline (reference sequence). The CDR3 length is 13 residues. The DNA of the CDR3 is TGTGCCAGCAGTTTGGTAGGGAGCGAGACCCAGTACTTC. Amino acids: CASSLVGSETQYF.

V and J are TRBV7-2 and TRBJ1-6; D unresolved. Per germline, CDR1 SGHTA and CDR2 FQGNSA. The CDR3 extends over 13 amino acids. V was pared by 6 bases and J by 7 bases, with 10 bases between. The CDR3 DNA reads as TGTGCCAGCAGTAGAGGCGGGAATTCACCCCTCCACTTT. Its protein is CASSRGGNSPLHF.

This chain uses TRBV5-4 with TRBJ2-7; the match to TRBD1 covers 7 bases. This CDR3 is built from 13 residues. The V gene's germline CDR1 is SGHNT and CDR2 YYREEE (reference sequence). With V trimmed by 4 bases and J by 4 bases, 5 bases remained unmatched. CDR3 residues: CASSLQGVYEQYF. Written as DNA, the CDR3 is TGTGCCAGCAGCCTCCAGGGGGTATACGAGCAGTACTTC. The variable domain in full, completed from reference TRBV5-4 and TRBJ2-7, reads ETGVTQSPTHLIKTRGQQVTLRCSSQSGHNTVSWYQQALGQGPQFIFQYYREEENGRGNFPPRFSGLQFPNYSSELNVNALELDDSALYLCASSLQGVYEQYFGPGTRLTVT.

The chain combines TRBV6-5 with TRBJ2-5, with 7 bases matching TRBD2. This CDR3 has 15 amino acids. From germline, CDR1 is MNHEY and CDR2 SVGAGI. J was trimmed by 3 bases and V by 9 bases; bases with no gene match: 13. The CDR3 region is CASSAESGAKETQYF. The CDR3 bases are TGTGCCAGTTCGGCAGAGAGCGGGGCCAAAGAGACCCAGTACTTC.

The chain links TRBV6-5 to TRBJ1-1; D not resolved. V was cut by 0 bases and J by 0 bases, with 8 bases left in between. This CDR3 has 15 residues. In germline, CDR1 is MNHEY, CDR2 SVGAGI. CDR3 in DNA: TGTGCCAGCAGTTACTCTGCGAATATGAACACTGAAGCTTTCTTT. It encodes CASSYSANMNTEAFF.

This clone was detected a few times. V is TRBV29-1 and J is TRBJ1-2; 7 nucleotides align to TRBD1. V shed 7 bases, J shed 6 bases, and the junction held 11 bases outside the gene matches. This CDR3 has 13 amino acids. Germline CDR1 reads SQVTM; CDR2 reads ANQGSEA. Written as DNA, the CDR3 is TGCAGCGCACCCGAGACAGGGAGGAATGGCTACACCTTC. Translating gives CSAPETGRNGYTF.

The rearrangement links TRBV7-2 to TRBJ2-5; 7 nucleotides agree with TRBD2. The CDR3 has 16 residues. Unmatched junction bases numbered 13, after V lost 7 bases and J lost 2 bases. CDR1 and CDR2 (germline): SGHTA, FQGNSA. Here the CDR3 DNA reads TGTGCCAGCATCCCTAAGGTGGGGACTACTCAAGAGACCCAGTACTTC. This encodes CASIPKVGTTQETQYF.

This chain links TRBV9 with TRBJ1-3; a possible D gene is TRBD1 (5 bases). Per the germline V gene, CDR1 is SGDLS and CDR2 is YYNGEE. V lost 0 bases and J lost 1, with 14 bases in between. This CDR3 is 17 amino acids long. The CDR3 DNA follows: TGTGCCAGCAGCGTAGTAGGACACCCGACTTCTGGAAACACCATATATTTT. Its protein is CASSVVGHPTSGNTIYF.